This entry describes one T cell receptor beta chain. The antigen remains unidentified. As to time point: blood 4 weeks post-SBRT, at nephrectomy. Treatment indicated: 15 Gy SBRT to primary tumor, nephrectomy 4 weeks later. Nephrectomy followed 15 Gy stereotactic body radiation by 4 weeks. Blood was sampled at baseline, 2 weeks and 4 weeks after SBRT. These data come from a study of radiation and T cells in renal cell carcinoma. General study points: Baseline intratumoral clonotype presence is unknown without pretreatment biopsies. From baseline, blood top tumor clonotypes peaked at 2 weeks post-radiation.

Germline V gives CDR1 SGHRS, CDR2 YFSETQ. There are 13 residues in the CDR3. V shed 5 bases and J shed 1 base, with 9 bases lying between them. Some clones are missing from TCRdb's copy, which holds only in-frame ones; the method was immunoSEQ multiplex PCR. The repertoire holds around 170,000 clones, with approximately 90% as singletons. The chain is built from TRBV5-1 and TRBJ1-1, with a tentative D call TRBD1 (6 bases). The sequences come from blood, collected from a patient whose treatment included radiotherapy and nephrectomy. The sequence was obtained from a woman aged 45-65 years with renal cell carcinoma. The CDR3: CASRRTANTEAFF. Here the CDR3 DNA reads TGCGCCAGCAGGAGGACAGCGAACACTGAAGCTTTCTTT.